The T cell receptor beta chain under discussion was sequenced for a study of shared clonotypes between healthy human individuals. The method was immunoSEQ multiplex PCR; TCRdb's version includes in-frame clones alone and lacks a portion of them. Among more than 2 million clones listed, approximately 94% were seen once. V shed 0 bases and J shed 0 bases, with 18 bases lying between them. CDR1 is KGHSH and CDR2 is LQKENI in the germline V gene. The CDR3 consists of 19 residues. The source of this sequence is a man aged 18-30 years in good health. V and J are TRBV18 and TRBJ1-3; the D gene is possibly TRBD1 (6 bases). The sample consisted of naive CD4+ T cells sorted from blood. Subset described: CD45RA+ positively selected. The CDR3 spells CASSPPQGGGYRSGNTIYF. The CDR3 coding sequence is TGTGCCAGCTCACCACCCCAAGGGGGGGGCTACCGCTCTGGAAACACCATATATTTT.